The source of this T cell receptor (beta chain) is a study of shared clonotypes between healthy human individuals. Study in general: Per-donor plates numbered three CD4 naive, three CD4 memory, two CD8 naive and one CD8 memory. The study, taken as a whole, reports: Non-shared clonotypes were found to have lower generation probabilities than the clonotypes that were shared by all four of the sorted-subset donors. Naive CD4 clonotypes overlapped across a handful of donors at 4.5% to 5.5%.

As for this clone: Its antigen is unknown.

TCRdb's copy holds only in-frame clones and misses some; the assay was immunoSEQ multiplex PCR. The sample lists approximately 1,500,000 clones, approximately 98% seen once, with roughly 0.4% in the top ten. Subsets obtained from CD4+ cells comprised CD45RA+ naive and CD45RA-negative memory cells. The CDR3 contains 13 residues. Trimming removed 0 bases from V and 3 bases from J, with 3 bases in between. CDR1 and CDR2 from the germline V gene are SGHDT and YYEEEE. This receptor was identified in a man aged 25-45 years in good health. This sequence joins TRBV5-6 and TRBJ2-2; D not resolved. The sequencing sample was made of naive CD4+ T cells sorted from blood. Subset indicated: CD45RA+ positively selected. CDR3 in DNA: TGTGCCAGCAGCTTGGGGTACACCGGGGAGCTGTTTTTT. Translated, it gives CASSLGYTGELFF.